A single sample is the source of the 27 T cell receptor beta chains below, sequenced in a study of blood T cell repertoires in COVID-19. Sequencing was performed with immunoSEQ multiplex PCR; in TCRdb, only in-frame clones are kept and a portion is missing. Of around 300,000 clones detected, roughly 87% appear once; the ten largest clones hold about 2%. Material for sequencing was peripheral blood. Every receptor here comes from a man aged 18 to 29 with active or convalescent COVID-19.

The rearrangement joins TRBV7-9 to TRBJ2-5; perhaps TRBD2 as D (6 bases). Trimming removed 10 bases from V and 4 bases from J, with 13 bases in between. This CDR3 has 12 amino acids. The germline gives CDR1 SEHNR, CDR2 FQNEAQ (reference sequence). The DNA for the CDR3 is TGTGCCACCACTCCCGGGGGAGAGACCCAGTACTTC. It is translated as CATTPGGETQYF.

This sequence joins TRBV5-5 and TRBJ2-7; the match to TRBD2 covers 8 bases. Germline loops: CDR1 SGHKS, CDR2 YYEKEE (reference sequence). Germline trimming cut 4 bases from V and 1 base from J; bases unmatched to any gene: 10. The CDR3 is 16 amino acids. CDR3 nucleotide sequence: TGTGCCAGCAGCCCTTTCAGTGCGGGAGGATCCTACGAGCAGTACTTC. Translation gives CASSPFSAGGSYEQYF.

This chain connects TRBV7-2 to TRBJ2-7, with 7 bases fitting TRBD2. This CDR3 has 15 amino acids. The trim removed 1 base at V and 3 bases at J, leaving 6 bases unmatched. Germline CDR1 reads SGHTA; CDR2 reads FQGNSA. CDR3 protein: CASSLVSGGHYEQYF. The CDR3 DNA is TGTGCCAGCAGCTTAGTCTCGGGAGGTCACTACGAGCAGTACTTC. The variable domain in full, with the rest retrieved from reference TRBV7-2 and TRBJ2-7, is GAGVSQSPSNKVTEKGKDVELRCDPISGHTALYWYRQSLGQGLEFLIYFQGNSAPDKSGLPSDRFSAERTGGSVSTLTIQRTQQEDSAVYLCASSLVSGGHYEQYFGPGTRLTVT.

DNA for the CDR3: TGTGCCAGCAATGGGGGGACTGAAGCTTTCTTT. It yields the protein CASNGGTEAFF. V gene TRBV7-9 combines with J gene TRBJ1-1; TRBD1 might be the D (5 bases). The CDR3 has 11 amino acids. V lost 7 bases and J 5 bases, leaving 8 bases between the germline ends. Germline CDR1 is SEHNR and CDR2 is FQNEAQ (reference sequence).

The gene calls are TRBV3-1 (or the pseudogene TRBV3-2) and TRBJ1-3; D unclear. The V gene lost 2 bases and the J gene lost 4 bases, with 6 bases spanning the gap. In germline, CDR1 is LGHDT, CDR2 YNNKEL (reference sequence). This CDR3 comprises 13 residues. DNA for the CDR3: TGTGCCAGCAGCCAAAAGCTCGGAAACACCATATATTTT. Translating it yields CASSQKLGNTIYF.

The chain combines TRBV18 with TRBJ1-1; D not certain. Germline loops: CDR1 KGHSH, CDR2 LQKENI. Trimming left V 6 bases short and J 2 bases short, with 10 bases between. The CDR3 runs 13 residues. The CDR3 is CASSLDINTEAFF. The CDR3 DNA reads TGTGCCAGCTCTCTCGACATAAACACTGAAGCTTTCTTT.

This clone has a handful of counts. V gene TRBV2 combines with J gene TRBJ1-5; unclear D gene. CDR1 is SNHLY and CDR2 is FYNNEI in the germline V gene. This CDR3 is 14 amino acids long. V lost 4 bases and J 3 bases, leaving 10 bases between the germline ends. The CDR3 sequence: CASSAGLINQPQHF. The CDR3 region has the DNA TGTGCCAGCAGTGCCGGGTTAATCAATCAGCCCCAGCATTTT.

The rearrangement links TRBV10-3 to TRBJ2-1; 7 nucleotides line up with TRBD1. CDR1 and CDR2 from the germline V gene are ENHRY and SYGVKD. With V trimmed by 5 bases and J by 0 bases, 4 bases remained unmatched. The CDR3 has 15 amino acids. The DNA of the CDR3 is TGTGCCATCAGTAAAACAGGGGACTCCTACAATGAGCAGTTCTTC. It yields the protein CAISKTGDSYNEQFF.

This chain connects TRBV4-3 to TRBJ1-2; 8 bases align to TRBD1. The CDR3 totals 14 residues. V trimming: 3 bases; J trimming: 6 bases; junction bases outside the gene matches: 6. Germline V gives CDR1 LGHNA, CDR2 YSLEER. The CDR3 DNA sequence: TGCGCCAGCAGCCAGCTGACAGGGGTAGATGGCTACACCTTC. Its translation is CASSQLTGVDGYTF.

The rearrangement links TRBV2 to TRBJ2-7; D might be TRBD2 (7 bases). This CDR3 spans 15 amino acids. The V and J ends lost 5 bases and 2 bases respectively, with 16 bases between them. The germline CDR1 and CDR2 sequences are SNHLY and FYNNEI. This CDR3 is CASSQGGGRAYEQYF. For the CDR3, the DNA is TGTGCCAGCAGTCAGGGAGGGGGTCGGGCCTACGAGCAGTACTTC.

This clone was picked up a small number of times. The V gene is TRBV7-8, the J gene TRBJ1-2; D is perhaps TRBD1 (6 bases). V was cut by 5 bases and J by 4 bases, with 17 bases left in between. The germline CDR1 and CDR2 sequences are SGHVS and FQNEAQ. The CDR3 spans 15 residues. The CDR3 is CASSPVGQLLYGYTF. CDR3 in DNA: TGTGCCAGCAGCCCAGTAGGACAGCTCCTCTATGGCTACACCTTC.

J is TRBJ2-3 and V is TRBV4-1; tentatively, D is TRBD2 (5 bases). The germline CDR1 and CDR2 sequences are MGHRA and YSYEKL. The CDR3 loop spans 14 amino acids. The V end was cut by 4 bases, the J end by 3 bases, with 11 bases between. The CDR3 DNA sequence: TGCGCCAGCAGCCGAGAGGGCCTAACAGATACGCAGTATTTT. Its protein is CASSREGLTDTQYF.

This clone came up a few times. The chain employs TRBV7-9 and TRBJ2-2; 7 bases fit TRBD1. V was pared by 11 bases and J by 1 base, with 10 bases of the junction left unmatched. This CDR3 region has 15 residues. CDR1 SEHNR and CDR2 FQNEAQ come from the germline V gene (reference sequence). The CDR3 sequence: CAHRGHRGNTGELFF. The CDR3, as DNA: TGTGCCCACAGGGGTCACAGGGGGAACACCGGGGAGCTGTTTTTT. The variable domain in full, with the rest retrieved from reference TRBV7-9 and TRBJ2-2, is DTGVSQNPRHKITKRGQNVTFRCDPISEHNRLYWYRQTLGQGPEFLTYFQNEAQLEKSRLLSDRFSAERPKGSFSTLEIQRTEQGDSAMYLCAHRGHRGNTGELFFGEGSRLTVL.

The chain uses TRBV7-9 and TRBJ1-6; 7 bases are a match to TRBD1. Per the germline V gene, CDR1 is SEHNR and CDR2 is FQNEAQ (reference sequence). The CDR3 has 15 amino acids. The V and J ends lost 4 bases and 7 bases, in that order; junction bases with no gene match: 7. In DNA form, the CDR3 reads TGTGCCAGCAGCTCCTGGGACAGAAGCAATTCACCCCTCCACTTT. This translates into CASSSWDRSNSPLHF.

This clone has a handful of counts. The rearrangement links TRBV6-1 to TRBJ1-1; D call uncertain. Trimming shortened V by 3 bases and J by 9 bases, and 17 bases separated the two germline ends. CDR1 MNHNS and CDR2 SASEGT come from the germline V gene. This CDR3 has 14 residues. The CDR3 sequence is CASSDPARGRKAFF. The CDR3 DNA reads as TGTGCCAGCAGTGACCCAGCTCGGGGTAGAAAAGCTTTCTTT.

V gene TRBV5-5 combines with J gene TRBJ1-4; D not certain. The germline V gene has CDR1 SGHKS and CDR2 YYEKEE (reference sequence). The length of the CDR3 is 15 residues. V shed 0 bases and J shed 2 bases, with 8 bases lying between them. The CDR3 here is CASSLVERTNEKLFF. The DNA for the CDR3 is TGTGCCAGCAGCTTGGTGGAGAGGACTAATGAAAAACTGTTTTTT. The variable domain in full, with the rest retrieved from reference TRBV5-5 and TRBJ1-4, is DAGVTQSPTHLIKTRGQQVTLRCSPISGHKSVSWYQQVLGQGPQFIFQYYEKEERGRGNFPDRFSARQFPNYSSELNVNALLLGDSALYLCASSLVERTNEKLFFGSGTQLSVL.

The chain carries TRBV11-2 and TRBJ2-5; TRBD1 agrees at 10 bases. Germline V gives CDR1 SGHAT, CDR2 FQNNGV. V gave up 5 bases and J gave up 5 bases; unmatched junction bases: 11. The CDR3 has 16 amino acids. The CDR3 region has the DNA TGTGCCAGCAGCCCACGCCCTGGACAGGGGGGGGAGACCCAGTACTTC. Its protein product is CASSPRPGQGGETQYF.

The chain links TRBV6-5 to TRBJ1-6, with a tentative D call TRBD1 (6 bases). Deletions cut 5 bases from V and 8 bases from J, with 16 bases between. Looked up from germline, CDR1 is MNHEY and CDR2 is SVGAGI. This CDR3 spans 15 amino acids. In nucleotides, the CDR3 is TGTGCCAGCAGTCCACGACAGGATAACCATTCACCCCTCCACTTT. Residues: CASSPRQDNHSPLHF.

This sequence joins TRBV10-3 and TRBJ1-1; TRBD1 aligns across 8 bases. The germline V gene has CDR1 ENHRY and CDR2 SYGVKD. J lost 2 bases, V lost 7 bases, and 3 bases had no gene match. The CDR3 loop spans 13 amino acids. The CDR3 DNA reads as TGTGCCATCAACGACAGGGGAAACACTGAAGCTTTCTTT. It yields the protein CAINDRGNTEAFF.

The chain couples TRBV15 to TRBJ2-3; the match to TRBD2 covers 7 bases. V shed 8 bases, J shed 2 bases, and the junction held 7 bases outside the gene matches. The CDR3 sequence is 14 residues long. Per the germline V gene, CDR1 is LNHNV and CDR2 is YYDKDF (reference sequence). CDR3 in DNA: TGTGCCACCGGGCCCGGGGGGAACACAGATACGCAGTATTTT. Translated, it gives CATGPGGNTDTQYF.

A single count supports this clone. The chain carries TRBV9 and TRBJ2-3, with D perhaps matching TRBD2 (6 bases). Trimming left V 6 bases short and J 3 bases short, with 14 bases between. Germline assignment: CDR1 SGDLS and CDR2 YYNGEE. The CDR3 covers 14 residues. CDR3: CASTTGEPTDTQYF. CDR3 coding DNA: TGTGCCAGCACCACGGGGGAGCCGACAGATACGCAGTATTTT.

The table lists this clone with a few counts. V gene TRBV10-2 combines with J gene TRBJ2-7, with a weak D call TRBD1 (5 bases). CDR1 is WSHSY and CDR2 is SAAADI in the germline V gene. V was pared by 3 bases and J by 3 bases, with 6 bases between. The CDR3 covers 12 residues. The CDR3 here is CASSEGDYEQYF. CDR3 DNA sequence: TGCGCCAGCAGTGAAGGGGACTACGAGCAGTACTTC.

V and J are TRBV3-1 (or the pseudogene TRBV3-2) and TRBJ1-1; D call uncertain. The CDR3 is 13 amino acids. V shed 2 bases and J shed 0 bases, with 4 bases lying between them. Germline CDR1 reads LGHDT; CDR2 reads YNNKEL (reference sequence). CDR3 nucleotides: TGTGCCAGCAGCCAATACATGAACACTGAAGCTTTCTTT. Its protein product is CASSQYMNTEAFF.

A note on this clone: This sample also contains other DNA sequences that code for the same CDR3. The chain combines TRBV7-9 with TRBJ2-7; TRBD2 aligns across 12 bases. The CDR3 length is 15 residues. Germline CDR1 reads SEHNR; CDR2 reads FQNEAQ (reference sequence). With 5 bases clipped from V and 4 bases from J, the junction kept 6 bases outside the gene matches. CDR3 in amino acids: CASSPRTSGTYEQYF. The CDR3 bases are TGTGCCAGCAGCCCACGGACTAGCGGGACATACGAGCAGTACTTC.

CDR3 coding DNA: TGTGCCAGCAGCCACACAGGACTAGCGGGACACGGGGAGCTGTTTTTT. It specifies CASSHTGLAGHGELFF. This chain links TRBV3-1 (or the pseudogene TRBV3-2) with TRBJ2-2; 12 bases are a match to TRBD2. J lost 7 bases, V lost 3 bases, and 6 bases had no gene match. This CDR3 has 16 residues. Germline values: CDR1 LGHDT, CDR2 YNNKEL (reference sequence).

The chain recombines TRBV5-8 with TRBJ1-6; D is possibly TRBD1 (5 bases). Per germline, CDR1 SGHTS and CDR2 YDEGEE. This CDR3 is 13 amino acids long. Trimming left V 4 bases short and J 10 bases short, with 12 bases between. The chain's CDR3 is CASSPPGNSPLHF. CDR3 in DNA: TGTGCCAGCAGCCCGCCAGGGAACTCACCCCTCCACTTT.

This clone was recorded once. V usage is TRBV19 and J usage is TRBJ1-2, with unresolved D. V was cut by 3 bases and J by 2 bases, with 10 bases left in between. CDR1 is LNHDA, CDR2 SQIVND, per germline (reference sequence). The CDR3 totals 14 residues. CDR3 sequence: CASSIGEGNYGYTF. Here the CDR3 DNA reads TGTGCCAGTAGTATCGGGGAGGGAAACTATGGCTACACCTTC.